This section outlines one T cell receptor (beta chain) sequence together with its context. Its antigen is unidentified. The data are from a study of early T cells in non-severe SARS-CoV-2 infection. Whole-study findings and limits: The matching step, a VDJdb search, favored anti-spike CD8 responses and missed private and CD4 specificities.

Individual cDNA molecules were tagged with unique molecular identifiers. TCRdb re-analysed the 5' RACE reads in MiXCR, keeping a single row per CDR3 protein. The sample carries more than 50,000 distinct CDR3 sequences, roughly 12% recorded once. CDR1 and CDR2 from the germline V gene are SEHNR and FQNEAQ (reference sequence). The CDR3 runs 13 residues. V was clipped by 5 bases and J by 7 bases, with 14 bases between them. Here the sequenced sample was whole blood, taken at baseline. This clonotype was obtained from an adult who was a healthcare worker with PCR-confirmed SARS-CoV-2 infection or an uninfected control (not recorded which). The chain links TRBV7-9 to TRBJ1-1; no clear D gene. The DNA of the CDR3 is TGTGCCAGCAGCCCCTCTTGGGGAGATGAAGCTTTCTTT. The encoded protein is CASSPSWGDEAFF.